The present T cell receptor beta chain was sequenced within a study of T cell responses to AZD1222 COVID-19 vaccine. Study at large: Pooled samples include second doses given at about 4 or 12 weeks. Regarding the study as a whole: Donors were mostly white British, more females; clonal diversity possibly underestimated.

Note on this clone: What it recognizes is unknown.

The CDR3 loop spans 15 amino acids. Germline CDR1 is SGHTA and CDR2 is FQGNSA. The V and J ends lost 7 bases and 4 bases respectively, with 19 bases between them. Clones were sequenced by immunoSEQ multiplex PCR, and TCRdb holds only the in-frame ones, with some missing. The table lists 150,000 to 200,000 clones, around 94% of them singletons. The origin of this receptor is an adult in good health. V gene TRBV7-2 combines with J gene TRBJ1-1; unclear D gene. Sequencing used peripheral blood, obtained on day 0 of AZD1222 vaccination. CDR3 sequence reads: CASIPNPVATTEAFF. The CDR3 nucleotides read TGTGCCAGCATCCCGAACCCTGTCGCAACCACTGAAGCTTTCTTT.